This entry concerns a single TCR beta chain. The data stem from a study of memory CD4+ T cells and cytomegalovirus serostatus. Using immunoSEQ multiplex PCR, the repertoire was profiled, and TCRdb retains in-frame clones only, with some absent. The sample holds approximately 23,000 clones, about 80% seen once. The sort gate was single viable CD3+CD4+CD8-CD45RO+ cells for memory CD4+ T cells. The material sequenced was memory CD4+ T cells from blood. The clonotype was recovered from an adult in good health and CMV-seronegative.

The CDR3 coding sequence is TGCGCCAGCAGCCAAGATTTGGGGGTCAAGAACAATGAGCAGTTCTTC. This encodes CASSQDLGVKNNEQFF. The J gene is TRBJ2-1, the V gene TRBV4-3; either TRBD1 or TRBD2 may supply D (5 bases each). Germline V lookup: CDR1 LGHNA, CDR2 YSLEER. V dropped 0 bases and J dropped 5 bases, with 14 bases sitting between them. The length of the CDR3 is 16 residues.